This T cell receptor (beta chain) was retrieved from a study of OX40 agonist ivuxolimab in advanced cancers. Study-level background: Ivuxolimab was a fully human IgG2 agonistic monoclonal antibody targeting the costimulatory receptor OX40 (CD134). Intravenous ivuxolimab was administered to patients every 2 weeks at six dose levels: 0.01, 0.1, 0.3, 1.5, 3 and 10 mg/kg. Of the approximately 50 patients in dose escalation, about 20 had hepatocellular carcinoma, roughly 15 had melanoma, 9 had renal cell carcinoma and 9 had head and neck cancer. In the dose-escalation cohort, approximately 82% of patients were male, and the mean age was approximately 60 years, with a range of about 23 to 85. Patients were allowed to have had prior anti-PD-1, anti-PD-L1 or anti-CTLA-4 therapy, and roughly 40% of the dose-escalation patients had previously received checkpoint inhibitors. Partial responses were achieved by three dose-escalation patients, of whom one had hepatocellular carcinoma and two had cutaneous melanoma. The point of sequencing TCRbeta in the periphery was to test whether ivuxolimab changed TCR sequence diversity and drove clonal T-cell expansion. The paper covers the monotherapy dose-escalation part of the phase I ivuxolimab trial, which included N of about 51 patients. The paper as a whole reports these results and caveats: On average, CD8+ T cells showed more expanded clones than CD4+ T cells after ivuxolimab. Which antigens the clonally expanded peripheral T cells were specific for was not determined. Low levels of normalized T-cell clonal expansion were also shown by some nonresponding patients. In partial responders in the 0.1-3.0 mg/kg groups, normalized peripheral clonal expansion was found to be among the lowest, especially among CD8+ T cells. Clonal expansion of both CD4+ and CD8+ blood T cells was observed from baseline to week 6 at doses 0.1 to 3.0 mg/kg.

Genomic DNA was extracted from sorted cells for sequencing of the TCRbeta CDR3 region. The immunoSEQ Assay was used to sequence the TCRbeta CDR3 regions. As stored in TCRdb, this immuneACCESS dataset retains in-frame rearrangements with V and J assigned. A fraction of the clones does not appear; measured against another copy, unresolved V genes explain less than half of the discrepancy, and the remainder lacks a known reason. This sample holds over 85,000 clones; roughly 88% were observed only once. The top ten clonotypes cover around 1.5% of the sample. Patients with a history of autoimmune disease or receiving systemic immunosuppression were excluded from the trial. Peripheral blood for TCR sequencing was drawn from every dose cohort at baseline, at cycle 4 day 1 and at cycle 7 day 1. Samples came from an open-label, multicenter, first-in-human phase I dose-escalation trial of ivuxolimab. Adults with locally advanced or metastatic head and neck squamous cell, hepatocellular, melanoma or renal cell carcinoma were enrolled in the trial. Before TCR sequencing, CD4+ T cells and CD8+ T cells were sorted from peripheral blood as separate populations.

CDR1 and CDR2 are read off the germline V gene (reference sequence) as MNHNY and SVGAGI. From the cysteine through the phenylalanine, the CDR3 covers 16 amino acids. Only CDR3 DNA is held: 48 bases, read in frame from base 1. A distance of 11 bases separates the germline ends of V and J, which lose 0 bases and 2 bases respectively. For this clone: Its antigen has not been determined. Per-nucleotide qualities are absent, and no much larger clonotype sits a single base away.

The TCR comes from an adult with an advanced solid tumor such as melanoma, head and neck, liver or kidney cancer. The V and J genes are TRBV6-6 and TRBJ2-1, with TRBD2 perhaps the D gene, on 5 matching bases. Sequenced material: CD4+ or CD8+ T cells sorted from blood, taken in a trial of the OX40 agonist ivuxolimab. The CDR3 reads CASSYSTTGAYNEQFF. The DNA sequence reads TGTGCCAGCAGTTACTCGACTACCGGAGCCTACAATGAGCAGTTCTTC.